These 22 T cell receptor beta chains were all obtained from the same sample, sequenced in a study of T cell repertoires in cytomegalovirus infection. These receptors' targets are unknown. TCRdb analysed the reads with MiXCR anew, one entry per CDR3 protein. The table includes tens of thousands of distinct CDR3 sequences, more than 15% detected once. Source: CD8+ T cells from cultured PBMCs, taken from culture after CMV antigen stimulation. Receptors were obtained from a human donor in good health (CMV status not recorded). Some clones in this sample may be carry-over from other donors' samples.

CDR3 sequence (DNA): TGTGCCAGCAGCTTCATCTCTAGCGGGGTAACAGATACGCAGTATTTT. Translated, it gives CASSFISSGVTDTQYF. V usage is TRBV7-8 and J usage is TRBJ2-3, with 9 bases that match TRBD2. The CDR3 length is 16 residues. Germline V gene sequence: CDR1 SGHVS, CDR2 FQNEAQ. V was clipped by 3 bases and J by 3 bases; unmatched bases: 7.

The rearrangement uses TRBV7-8 and TRBJ2-1, with D tentatively TRBD1 (6 bases). V lost 5 bases, J lost 9 bases, and 11 bases lay in between. The CDR3 is 12 amino acids. CDR1 and CDR2 (germline): SGHVS, FQNEAQ. CDR3 DNA sequence: TGTGCCAGCAGCCCACTAGGGGGTGAGCAGTTCTTC. Encoded protein: CASSPLGGEQFF.

This clonotype appeared a few times. The chain carries TRBV6-2 or TRBV6-3 and TRBJ1-6; 8 positions agree with TRBD1. Germline trimming cut 6 bases from V and 0 bases from J; bases unmatched to any gene: 7. This CDR3 is 17 amino acids long. The germline gives CDR1 MNHEY, CDR2 SVGEGT. CDR3 sequence (DNA): TGTGCCAGCAGCCCGGGACAGGAGAGCTCCTATAATTCACCCCTCCACTTT. Its protein is CASSPGQESSYNSPLHF.

This clonotype was recorded a few times. This sequence joins TRBV28 and TRBJ1-5, with D uncertain. CDR3 length: 15 residues. V lost 3 bases to trimming and J lost 1 base, with 10 bases between them. Germline V gene lookup returns CDR1 MDHEN and CDR2 SYDVKM. Written as DNA, the CDR3 is TGTGCCAGCAGTTTCAGCGGTAGAAGCAATCAGCCCCAGCATTTT. Residues: CASSFSGRSNQPQHF.

The CDR3 reads CASSFPGPNTGELFF. DNA for the CDR3: TGTGCCAGCAGCTTTCCGGGACCAAACACCGGGGAGCTGTTTTTT. The V gene is TRBV7-2, the J gene TRBJ2-2; either TRBD1 or TRBD2 may fit D (5 bases each). CDR3 length equals 15 residues. V lost 3 bases and J lost 2, with 10 bases in between. CDR1 and CDR2 (germline): SGHTA, FQGNSA.

The V gene is TRBV7-9, the J gene TRBJ1-1, with 7 bases matching TRBD1. The CDR3 extends over 14 amino acids. Germline CDR1 reads SEHNR; CDR2 reads FQNEAQ (reference sequence). The V gene end was trimmed by 8 bases and the J gene end by 6 bases; junction bases not matched to a gene: 12. The CDR3 DNA is TGTGCCAGCTCCCAGGGGGGGGCGTTAGCTGAAGCTTTCTTT. Translated, it gives CASSQGGALAEAFF.

The V call is TRBV7-9, the J call TRBJ1-5, with a possible D match to TRBD1 (5 bases). This CDR3 is built from 16 residues. V was shortened by 5 bases and J by 0 bases, with 14 bases between the two germline ends. In germline, CDR1 is SEHNR, CDR2 FQNEAQ (reference sequence). Here the CDR3 DNA reads TGTGCCAGCAGCGCCGTCTCGGGGCTTAGCAATCAGCCCCAGCATTTT. Translating gives CASSAVSGLSNQPQHF.

This sequence joins TRBV29-1 and TRBJ2-3, with 14 nucleotides matching TRBD2. With 5 bases clipped from V and 6 bases from J, the junction kept 7 bases outside the gene matches. CDR3 length: 15 residues. Germline V gene data show CDR1 as SQVTM and CDR2 as ANQGSEA. The CDR3 DNA sequence: TGCAGCGTTAAGGGGACTAGCGGGAGAATTGATACGCAGTATTTT. Encoded protein: CSVKGTSGRIDTQYF.

The chain links TRBV7-2 to TRBJ2-1, with 8 bases identical to TRBD1. Germline V gene data show CDR1 as SGHTA and CDR2 as FQGNSA. V trimming: 2 bases; J trimming: 8 bases; junction bases outside the gene matches: 14. The CDR3 spans 17 residues. Here the CDR3 DNA reads TGTGCCAGCAGCTTAAAGTTTCTGGGCGACAGGGGCCATGAGCAGTTCTTC. Its translation is CASSLKFLGDRGHEQFF. Using reference TRBV7-2 and TRBJ2-1 for the parts outside the CDR3, the full variable domain is GAGVSQSPSNKVTEKGKDVELRCDPISGHTALYWYRQSLGQGLEFLIYFQGNSAPDKSGLPSDRFSAERTGGSVSTLTIQRTQQEDSAVYLCASSLKFLGDRGHEQFFGPGTRLTVL.

The chain is built from TRBV7-9 and TRBJ2-2, with TRBD1 identical over 7 bases. CDR1 SEHNR and CDR2 FQNEAQ come from the germline V gene (reference sequence). V trimming: 5 bases; J trimming: 5 bases; junction bases outside the gene matches: 5. The CDR3 covers 14 residues. In nucleotides, the CDR3 is TGTGCCAGCAGCATCCTACAGGGGACCGGGGAGCTGTTTTTT. Its protein is CASSILQGTGELFF.

This clonotype was recorded a few times. The rearrangement joins TRBV7-2 to TRBJ1-5; D unresolved. In germline, CDR1 is SGHTA, CDR2 FQGNSA. Trimming stripped 2 bases from V and 0 bases from J, with 8 bases between. This CDR3 has 15 residues. The CDR3 coding sequence is TGTGCCAGCAGCTTAAATTGGCTTAGCAATCAGCCCCAGCATTTT. Residues: CASSLNWLSNQPQHF.

This clonotype was detected a few times. The junction departs from the called germline gene at one end, perhaps through a read error. V is TRBV7-2 and J is TRBJ1-4; unclear D gene. Germline CDR1 SGHTA, CDR2 FQGNSA. The CDR3 runs 12 residues. The CDR3: CASSLLYQPVVF. In nucleotides, the CDR3 is TGTGCCAGCAGCTTATTGTATCAGCCAGTGGTTTTT.

The J gene is TRBJ2-7, the V gene TRBV9; 12 bases agree with TRBD1. CDR3 length: 15 amino acids. Germline values: CDR1 SGDLS, CDR2 YYNGEE. The V segment lost 3 bases and the J segment 7 bases; nucleotides outside the gene matches: 8. In DNA form, the CDR3 reads TGTGCCAGCAGCGCCACCGGGACAGGGGGCAGGGAGCAGTACTTC. Amino acid sequence: CASSATGTGGREQYF. The full variable domain, rest sourced from reference TRBV9 and TRBJ2-7, is DSGVTQTPKHLITATGQRVTLRCSPRSGDLSVYWYQQSLDQGLQFLIQYYNGEERAKGNILERFSAQQFPDLHSELNLSSLELGDSALYFCASSATGTGGREQYFGPGTRLTVT.

The CDR3 reads CSVELPREYDGYTF. DNA of the CDR3: TGCAGCGTTGAATTGCCCAGGGAGTACGATGGCTACACCTTC. The rearrangement joins TRBV29-1 to TRBJ1-2; perhaps TRBD1 as D (5 bases). Trimming shortened V by 2 bases and J by 6 bases, and 16 bases separated the two germline ends. Germline V gives CDR1 SQVTM, CDR2 ANQGSEA. This CDR3 has 14 amino acids.

This clonotype was observed a handful of times. The chain has TRBV12-3 or TRBV12-4 and TRBJ2-3; D gene unclear. Trimming stripped 5 bases from V and 0 bases from J, with 21 bases between. The length of the CDR3 is 18 residues. The CDR3 DNA reads TGTGCCAGCAGTCTCTCCTCGAAGCGATTACAAAGCACAGATACGCAGTATTTT. This encodes CASSLSSKRLQSTDTQYF.

The rearrangement uses TRBV25-1 and TRBJ2-1; 13 positions match TRBD2. The CDR3 has 14 amino acids. J gave up 9 bases and V 5 bases, and 4 bases lay outside the gene matches. CDR1 and CDR2 (germline): MGHDK, SYGVNS. CDR3 DNA sequence: TGTGCCAGCAGTAAAGGGACTAGCGGGATTGAGCAGTTCTTC. This translates into CASSKGTSGIEQFF.

A few counts support this clonotype. This chain links TRBV11-1 with TRBJ2-1; TRBD2 matches 12 bases. J gave up 0 bases and V 7 bases, and 7 bases lay outside the gene matches. The CDR3 runs to 17 residues. The germline V gene encodes CDR1 SGHAT and CDR2 FQDESV (reference sequence). The CDR3 sequence: CASTGTSGHNSYNEQFF. Written as DNA, the CDR3 is TGTGCCAGCACCGGGACTAGCGGGCACAACTCCTACAATGAGCAGTTCTTC.

This clonotype occurred a few times. The chain recombines TRBV12-3 or TRBV12-4 with TRBJ2-7; 8 bases are shared with TRBD1. The trim removed 5 bases at V and 3 bases at J, leaving 6 bases unmatched. The CDR3 has 14 amino acids. CDR3 sequence (DNA): TGTGCCAGCAGTCCACTCGACAGGGGCTACGAGCAGTACTTC. It encodes CASSPLDRGYEQYF.

J is TRBJ2-1 and V is TRBV7-9; 14 bases are a match to TRBD2. J was trimmed by 9 bases and V by 0 bases; bases with no gene match: 7. Germline CDR1 and CDR2: SEHNR and FQNEAQ (reference sequence). The CDR3 totals 17 residues. In DNA, the CDR3 is TGTGCCAGCAGCTTAGCCCTAGGACTAGCGGGAGGTGGTGAGCAGTTCTTC. This codes for CASSLALGLAGGGEQFF.

This clonotype was counted only a few times. The chain joins TRBV12-3 or TRBV12-4 to TRBJ2-2; D is perhaps TRBD1 (6 bases). V gave up 6 bases and J gave up 8 bases, with 22 bases separating them. CDR3 length: 16 residues. The CDR3 region has the DNA TGTGCCAGCAGAGTGAGGGACACAGCCTCTAGGGGGGAGCTGTTTTTT. Translating gives CASRVRDTASRGELFF.

This clonotype was seen at least ten times. V gene TRBV15 combines with J gene TRBJ2-7, with 8 bases that match TRBD2. The CDR3 has 14 residues. V shed 1 base and J 5 bases; nucleotides not matched to a gene: 4. CDR1 and CDR2 (germline): LNHNV, YYDKDF (reference sequence). This CDR3 reads CATSRGAGADEQYF. The CDR3 DNA reads as TGTGCCACCAGCAGAGGAGCGGGAGCCGACGAGCAGTACTTC.

V usage is TRBV19 and J usage is TRBJ1-2, with no clear D. The CDR3 totals 15 residues. The ends were cut back, 6 bases at V and 7 bases at J, with 21 bases in the middle. From germline, CDR1 is LNHDA and CDR2 SQIVND (reference sequence). The CDR3 region is CASSSSLVVARGYTF. The CDR3 DNA reads as TGTGCCAGTAGCTCATCGTTGGTGGTAGCGCGTGGCTACACCTTC.